This T cell receptor beta chain was found in a study of a mutant IDH1 vaccine in newly diagnosed glioma. About the study: There were about 60% males and roughly 38% females among treated patients, whose mean age was approximately 41 years. Prior therapy was radiotherapy, temozolomide, or both; most received both.

Time point described: baseline, week 1 (first vaccination visit). The sample's treatment: pre-vaccination baseline after standard-of-care therapy. Only in-frame clones appear in the TCRdb table, and some are missing; sequencing was by immunoSEQ multiplex PCR. Seen here are just under 95,000 clones, 83% observed once, and the top ten hold around 7%. Sequencing used PBMCs, obtained from a glioma patient treated with radiotherapy, temozolomide or both. The receptor's source is a woman aged 50 to 60 with glioma.

In DNA, the CDR3 is TGCGCCAGCAGCGAGAAGACAGGGAACTATGGCTACACCTTC. It is translated as CASSEKTGNYGYTF. The chain joins TRBV5-1 to TRBJ1-2, with 7 bases lining up with TRBD1. Germline trimming cut 4 bases from V and 2 bases from J; bases unmatched to any gene: 5. The CDR3 extends over 14 amino acids. Germline V CDR1 and CDR2: SGHRS, YFSETQ.